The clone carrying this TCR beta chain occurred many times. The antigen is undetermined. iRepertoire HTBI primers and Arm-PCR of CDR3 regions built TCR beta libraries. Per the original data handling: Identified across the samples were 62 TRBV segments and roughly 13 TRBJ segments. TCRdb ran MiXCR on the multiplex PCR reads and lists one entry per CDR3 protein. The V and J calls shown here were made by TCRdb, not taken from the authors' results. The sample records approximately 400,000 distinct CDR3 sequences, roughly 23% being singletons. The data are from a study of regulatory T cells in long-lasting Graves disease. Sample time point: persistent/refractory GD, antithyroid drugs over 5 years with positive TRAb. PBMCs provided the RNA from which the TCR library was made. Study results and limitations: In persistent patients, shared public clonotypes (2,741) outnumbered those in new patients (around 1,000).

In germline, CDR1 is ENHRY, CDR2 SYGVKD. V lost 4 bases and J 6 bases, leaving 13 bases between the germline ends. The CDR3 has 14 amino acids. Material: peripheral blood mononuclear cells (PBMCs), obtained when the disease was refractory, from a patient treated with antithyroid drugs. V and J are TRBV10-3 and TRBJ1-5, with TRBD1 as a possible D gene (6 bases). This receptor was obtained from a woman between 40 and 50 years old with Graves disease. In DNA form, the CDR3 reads TGTGCCATCAGTGCGGGGGGGGCGGGTCAGCCCCAGCATTTT. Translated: CAISAGGAGQPQHF.